The 13 T cell receptor beta chains in this list originate from one sample, sequenced in a study of T cells in Graves' hyperthyroidism and ophthalmopathy. What was amplified from RNA transcripts were TCR beta CDR3 regions. First-round RT-PCR of the TCR CDR3 relied on the HTBI primer set. TCRdb re-called the multiplex PCR reads through MiXCR, storing one row per CDR3 protein. The sample holds 500,000 to 600,000 distinct CDR3 sequences, under 60% seen once. Sequencing input: peripheral blood or thyroid tissue (not recorded which). These receptors were obtained from a woman younger than 30 with Graves' hyperthyroidism.

This clonotype has only one observation. V is TRBV2 and J is TRBJ1-5, with D tentatively TRBD1 (5 bases). Germline V gene sequence: CDR1 SNHLY, CDR2 FYNNEI. This CDR3 has 11 residues. Trimming cost V 11 bases and J 3 bases, with 8 bases left between them. The CDR3 coding sequence is TGTGCCGGGACGGACAATCAGCCCCAGCATTTT. Translated: CAGTDNQPQHF.

V usage is TRBV12-3 or TRBV12-4 and J usage is TRBJ2-5; TRBD1 matches at 11 bases. This CDR3 has 16 amino acids. The CDR3 DNA reads as TGTGCTAGTGGTTTGCCACCTGGGACAGGGGGGGAGACCCAGTACTTC. Its protein is CASGLPPGTGGETQYF.

This clonotype appeared many times. DNA of the CDR3: TGCGCCAGCAGCTATACAGGGACTGGAAACACCATATATTTT. This translates into CASSYTGTGNTIYF. The rearrangement uses TRBV5-1 and TRBJ1-3; possibly TRBD1 for D (6 bases). The V and J ends lost 3 bases and 2 bases respectively, with 9 bases between them. The germline V gene has CDR1 SGHRS and CDR2 YFSETQ. This CDR3 contains 14 residues.

This clonotype has just one count. The chain employs TRBV7-2 and TRBJ2-2, with TRBD1 matching over 8 bases. Per the germline V gene, CDR1 is SGHTA and CDR2 is FQGNSA. The CDR3 sequence is 15 residues long. V was clipped by 6 bases and J by 5 bases; unmatched bases: 8. CDR3 in amino acids: CASSRQGLQTGELFF. The CDR3 DNA is TGTGCCAGCAGTCGACAGGGGCTACAGACCGGGGAGCTGTTTTTT.

The rearrangement links TRBV25-1 to TRBJ2-5; D tentatively fits TRBD1 or TRBD2 (5 bases each). Trimming took off 10 bases at V and 4 bases at J, with 25 bases between the two ends. CDR3 size: 16 residues. CDR1 and CDR2 (germline): MGHDK, SYGVNS. The CDR3 DNA sequence: TGTGCCACCATCCTAAGTGGGGAGCTTACAGGAGAGACCCAGTACTTC. It encodes CATILSGELTGETQYF.

This clonotype appeared many times. The chain employs TRBV7-2 and TRBJ2-7; D perhaps matches TRBD2 (6 bases). Germline CDR1 SGHTA, CDR2 FQGNSA. The CDR3 sequence is 16 residues long. V was shortened by 1 base and J by 3 bases, with 16 bases between the two germline ends. CDR3 in amino acids: CASSLVRGNPNYEQYF. For the CDR3, the DNA is TGTGCCAGCAGCTTAGTCCGGGGGAACCCGAACTACGAGCAGTACTTC.

This clonotype was recorded many times. This chain connects TRBV25-1 to TRBJ1-5; unclear D gene. The CDR3 consists of 11 residues. V was trimmed by 7 bases and J by 12 bases, leaving 13 bases between them. Germline assignment: CDR1 MGHDK and CDR2 SYGVNS. The CDR3 DNA sequence: TGTGCCAGCACTGGGAATGGGGTCCAGCATTTT. This sequence encodes CASTGNGVQHF. Full variable domain (outside the CDR3, taken from reference TRBV25-1 and TRBJ1-5): EADIYQTPRYLVIGTGKKITLECSQTMGHDKMYWYQQDPGMELHLIHYSYGVNSTEKGDLSSESTVSRIRTEHFPLTLESARPSHTSQYLCASTGNGVQHFGDGTRLSIL.

In its sample, this clonotype was seen many times. This rearrangement joins TRBV7-9 to TRBJ2-7; D is possibly TRBD1 (5 bases). CDR1 and CDR2 from the germline V gene are SEHNR and FQNEAQ (reference sequence). V dropped 3 bases and J dropped 1 base, with 7 bases sitting between them. This CDR3 has 13 amino acids. The CDR3 nucleotides read TGTGCCAGCAGCTTGACAGAATCCTACGAGCAGTACTTC. Translated: CASSLTESYEQYF.

This clonotype came up many times. The V call is TRBV11-3, the J call TRBJ1-6; no definite D call. The CDR3 contains 14 residues. Deletions cut 5 bases from V and 2 bases from J, with 7 bases between. Germline CDR1 and CDR2: SGHNT and YENEEA. This CDR3 is CASSTQPYNSPLHF. As DNA, the CDR3 is TGTGCCAGCAGCACACAGCCCTATAATTCACCCCTCCACTTT.

This clonotype was counted a single time. It may be a read error: a sequence one base away is much more abundant. This likely comes from a read error, as the CDR3 has no conserved phenylalanine or tryptophan at its end. The rearrangement links TRBV14 to TRBJ1-1, with D possibly TRBD1 on 5 matching bases. V was trimmed by 4 bases and J by 0 bases, leaving 12 bases between them. The CDR3 is 15 residues long. Germline CDR1 and CDR2: SGHDN and FVKESK. CDR3 sequence (DNA): TGTGCCAGCAGCCTTCCCGGGACTTTGAACACTGAAGCTTTCCTT. Its protein product is CASSLPGTLNTEAFL.

Note on this clonotype: Since the CDR3 does not end with the conserved phenylalanine or tryptophan, this likely comes from a read error. It is unclear where the CDR3 begins or ends on the DNA, so no DNA is shown, and the CDR3 is as TCRdb lists it. V usage is TRBV16 and J usage is TRBJ2-6. The CDR3 adds up to 8 amino acids, both ends counted. The germline gives CDR1 KGHSY, CDR2 FQNENV. This CDR3 is CASSQRVQ.

The chain recombines TRBV6-2 or TRBV6-3 with TRBJ2-7, with a weak D call TRBD2 (5 bases). Germline V gene data show CDR1 as MNHEY and CDR2 as SVGEGT. This CDR3 comprises 15 residues. Trimming left V 6 bases short and J 0 bases short, with 15 bases between. DNA of the CDR3: TGTGCCAGCAGGTCCCTAGCAATAATCTCCTACGAGCAGTACTTC. It translates to CASRSLAIISYEQYF.

This clonotype was detected ten times or more. The chain has TRBV29-1 and TRBJ1-2; 9 positions match TRBD1. Trimming cost V 3 bases and J 7 bases; bases outside gene matches: 6. Germline V CDR1 and CDR2: SQVTM, ANQGSEA. CDR3 length equals 13 residues. The chain's CDR3 is CSVDRTGVIGYTF. DNA of the CDR3: TGCAGCGTTGATAGGACAGGGGTAATTGGCTACACCTTC.